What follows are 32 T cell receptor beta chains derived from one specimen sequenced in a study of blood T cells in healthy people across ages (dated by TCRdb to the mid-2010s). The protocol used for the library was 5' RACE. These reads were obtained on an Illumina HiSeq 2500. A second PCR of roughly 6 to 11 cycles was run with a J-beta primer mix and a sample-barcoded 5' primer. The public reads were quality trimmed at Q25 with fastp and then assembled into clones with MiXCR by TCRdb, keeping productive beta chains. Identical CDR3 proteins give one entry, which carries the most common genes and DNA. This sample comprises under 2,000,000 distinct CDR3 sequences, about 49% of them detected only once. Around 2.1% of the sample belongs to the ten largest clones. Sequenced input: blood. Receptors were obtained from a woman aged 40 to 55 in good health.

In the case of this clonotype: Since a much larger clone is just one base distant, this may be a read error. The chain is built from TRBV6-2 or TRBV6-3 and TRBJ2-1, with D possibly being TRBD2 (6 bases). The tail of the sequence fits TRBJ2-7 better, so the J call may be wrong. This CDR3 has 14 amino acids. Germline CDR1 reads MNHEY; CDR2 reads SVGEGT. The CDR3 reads CASTTPWGGNEQYF. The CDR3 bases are TGTGCCAGCACTACCCCGTGGGGAGGCAATGAGCAGTACTTC.

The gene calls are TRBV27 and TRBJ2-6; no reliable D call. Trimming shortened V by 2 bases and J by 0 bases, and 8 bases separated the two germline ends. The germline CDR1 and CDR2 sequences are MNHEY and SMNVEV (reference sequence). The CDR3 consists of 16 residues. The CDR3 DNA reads TGTGCCAGCAGTTTAGCCAAGGCCTCTGGGGCCAACGTCCTGACTTTC. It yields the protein CASSLAKASGANVLTF.

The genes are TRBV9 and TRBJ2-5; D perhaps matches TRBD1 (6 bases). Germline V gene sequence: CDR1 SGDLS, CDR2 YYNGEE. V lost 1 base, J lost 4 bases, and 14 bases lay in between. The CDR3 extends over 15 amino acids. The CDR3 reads CASSVQGLVRETQYF. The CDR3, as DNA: TGTGCCAGCAGCGTACAGGGGCTAGTCCGAGAGACCCAGTACTTC.

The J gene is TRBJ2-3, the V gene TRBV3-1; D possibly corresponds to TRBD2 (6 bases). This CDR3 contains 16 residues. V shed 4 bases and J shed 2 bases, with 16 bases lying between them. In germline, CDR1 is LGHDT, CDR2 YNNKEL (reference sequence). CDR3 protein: CASSPSPGLNTDTQYF. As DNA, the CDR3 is TGTGCCAGCAGCCCGAGTCCGGGACTGAACACAGATACGCAGTATTTT.

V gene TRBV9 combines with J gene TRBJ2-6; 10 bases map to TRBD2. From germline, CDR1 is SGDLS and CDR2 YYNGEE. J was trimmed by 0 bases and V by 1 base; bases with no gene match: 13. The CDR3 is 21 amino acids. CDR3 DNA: TGTGCCAGCAGCGTACTCCCGGGACTGGGACTAGCGTCCTCTGGGGCCAACGTCCTGACTTTC. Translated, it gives CASSVLPGLGLASSGANVLTF.

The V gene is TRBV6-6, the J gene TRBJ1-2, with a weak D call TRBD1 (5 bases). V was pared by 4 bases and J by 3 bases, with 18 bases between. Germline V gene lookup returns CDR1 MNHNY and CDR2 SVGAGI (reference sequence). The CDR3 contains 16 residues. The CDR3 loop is CASSSPGAPGHYGYTF. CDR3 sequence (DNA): TGTGCCAGCAGTTCGCCCGGAGCGCCAGGGCACTATGGCTACACCTTC.

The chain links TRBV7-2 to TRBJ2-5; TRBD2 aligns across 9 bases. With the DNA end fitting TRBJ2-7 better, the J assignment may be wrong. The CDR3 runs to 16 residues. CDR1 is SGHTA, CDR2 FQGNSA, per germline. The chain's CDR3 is CASSLVVGGGVVEQYF. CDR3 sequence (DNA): TGTGCCAGCAGCTTAGTTGTCGGCGGGGGGGTGGTCGAGCAGTACTTC.

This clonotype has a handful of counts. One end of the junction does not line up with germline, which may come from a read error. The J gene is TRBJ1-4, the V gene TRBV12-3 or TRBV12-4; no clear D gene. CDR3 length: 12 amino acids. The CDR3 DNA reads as TGCGCCAGCAGCTTGCAAGGGGAAAAACTGTTTTTT. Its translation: CASSLQGEKLFF.

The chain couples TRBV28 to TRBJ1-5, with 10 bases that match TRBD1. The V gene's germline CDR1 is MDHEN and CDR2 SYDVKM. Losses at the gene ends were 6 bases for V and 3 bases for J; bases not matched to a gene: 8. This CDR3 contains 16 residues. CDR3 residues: CASRYDRGPLNQPQHF. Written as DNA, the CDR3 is TGTGCCAGCAGATACGACAGGGGGCCCCTCAATCAGCCCCAGCATTTT. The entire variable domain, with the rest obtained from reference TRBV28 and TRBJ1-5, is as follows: DVKVTQSSRYLVKRTGEKVFLECVQDMDHENMFWYRQDPGLGLRLIYFSYDVKMKEKGDIPEGYSVSREKKERFSLILESASTNQTSMYLCASRYDRGPLNQPQHFGDGTRLSIL.

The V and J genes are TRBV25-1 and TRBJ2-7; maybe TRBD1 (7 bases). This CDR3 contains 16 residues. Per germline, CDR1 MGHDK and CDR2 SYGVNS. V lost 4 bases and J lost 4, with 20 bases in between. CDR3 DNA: TGTGCCAGCAGTGGGCCCGGACAGGAGGGCTTTTACGAGCAGTACTTC. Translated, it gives CASSGPGQEGFYEQYF.

The CDR3 loop reads CATSDPESGSSYNEQYF. The CDR3, as DNA: TGTGCCACCAGTGACCCCGAATCGGGTAGCTCCTACAATGAGCAGTACTTC. V and J are TRBV24-1 and TRBJ2-1, with D uncertain. The end of the DNA is better explained by TRBJ2-7, so the J call may be wrong. Germline V gene data show CDR1 as KGHDR and CDR2 as SFDVKD. The CDR3 covers 17 residues.

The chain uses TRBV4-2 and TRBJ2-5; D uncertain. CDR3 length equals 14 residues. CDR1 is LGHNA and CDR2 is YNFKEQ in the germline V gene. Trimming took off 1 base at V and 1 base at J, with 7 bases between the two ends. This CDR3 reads CASSQAWSQETQYF. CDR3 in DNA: TGTGCCAGCAGCCAAGCATGGTCCCAAGAGACCCAGTACTTC.

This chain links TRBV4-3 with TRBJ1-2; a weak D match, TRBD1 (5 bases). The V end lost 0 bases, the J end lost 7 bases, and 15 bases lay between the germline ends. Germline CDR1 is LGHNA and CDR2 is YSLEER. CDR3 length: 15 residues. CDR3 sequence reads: CASSQESRRGGGYTF. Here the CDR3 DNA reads TGCGCCAGCAGCCAAGAGTCCCGGAGGGGAGGTGGCTACACCTTC.

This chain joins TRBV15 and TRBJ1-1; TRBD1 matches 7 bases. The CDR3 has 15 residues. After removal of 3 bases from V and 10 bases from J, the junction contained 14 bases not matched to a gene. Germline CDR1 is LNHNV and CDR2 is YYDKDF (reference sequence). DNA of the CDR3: TGTGCCACCAGCAGTGGTGACAGGGCAAGACGTGTAGCTTTCTTT. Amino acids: CATSSGDRARRVAFF.

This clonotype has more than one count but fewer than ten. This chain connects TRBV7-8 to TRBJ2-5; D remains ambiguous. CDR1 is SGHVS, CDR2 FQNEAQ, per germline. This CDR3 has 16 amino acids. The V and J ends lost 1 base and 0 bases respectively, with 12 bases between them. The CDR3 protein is CASSLEITPYQETQYF. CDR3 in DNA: TGTGCCAGCAGCTTAGAAATCACGCCGTACCAAGAGACCCAGTACTTC.

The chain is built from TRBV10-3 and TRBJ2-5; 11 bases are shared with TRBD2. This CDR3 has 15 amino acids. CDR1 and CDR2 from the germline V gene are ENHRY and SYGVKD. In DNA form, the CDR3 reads TGTACCACAGAGATTGGACTAGCGGGTCAAGAGACCCAGTACTTC. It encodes CTTEIGLAGQETQYF.

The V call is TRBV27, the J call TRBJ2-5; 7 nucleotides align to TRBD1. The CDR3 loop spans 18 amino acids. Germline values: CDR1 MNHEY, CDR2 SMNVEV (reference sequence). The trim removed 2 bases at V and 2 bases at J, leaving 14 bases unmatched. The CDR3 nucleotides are TGTGCCAGCAGTTTAGGGGGATTCACAGGGGACCCTCAAGAGACCCAGTACTTC. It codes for CASSLGGFTGDPQETQYF.

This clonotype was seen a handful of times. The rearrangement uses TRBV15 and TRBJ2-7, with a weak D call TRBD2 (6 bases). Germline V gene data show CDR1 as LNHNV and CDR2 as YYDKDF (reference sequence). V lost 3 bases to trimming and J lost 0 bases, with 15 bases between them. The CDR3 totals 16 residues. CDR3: CATSRRLDGSSYEQYF. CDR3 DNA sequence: TGTGCCACCAGCAGGCGCCTTGACGGGAGCTCCTACGAGCAGTACTTC.

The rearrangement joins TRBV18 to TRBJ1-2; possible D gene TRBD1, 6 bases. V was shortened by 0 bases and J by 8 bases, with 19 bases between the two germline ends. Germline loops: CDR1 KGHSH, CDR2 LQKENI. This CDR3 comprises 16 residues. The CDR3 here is CASSPPGGRTTKGYTF. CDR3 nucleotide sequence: TGTGCCAGCTCACCACCGGGGGGGCGAACCACTAAAGGCTACACCTTC.

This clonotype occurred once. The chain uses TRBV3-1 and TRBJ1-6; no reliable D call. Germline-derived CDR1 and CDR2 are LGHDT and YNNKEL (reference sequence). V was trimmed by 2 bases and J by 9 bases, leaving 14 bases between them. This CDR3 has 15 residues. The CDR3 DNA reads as TGTGCCAGCAGCCAAAATGGGCGAGGTAGTTCACCCCTCCACTTT. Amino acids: CASSQNGRGSSPLHF.

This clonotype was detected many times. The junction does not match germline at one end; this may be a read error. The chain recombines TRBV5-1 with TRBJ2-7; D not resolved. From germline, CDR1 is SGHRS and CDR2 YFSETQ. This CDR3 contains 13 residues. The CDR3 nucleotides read TGTGCCAGCAGTCTCGACTCGACCTACGAGCAGTACTTC. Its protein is CASSLDSTYEQYF.

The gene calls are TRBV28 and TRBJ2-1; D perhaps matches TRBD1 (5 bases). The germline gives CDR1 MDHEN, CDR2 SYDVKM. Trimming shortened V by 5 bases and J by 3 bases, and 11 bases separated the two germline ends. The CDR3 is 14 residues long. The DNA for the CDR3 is TGTGCCAGCAGTGGACACAACATCTACAATGAGCAGTTCTTC. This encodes CASSGHNIYNEQFF. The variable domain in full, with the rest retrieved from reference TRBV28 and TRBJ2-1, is DVKVTQSSRYLVKRTGEKVFLECVQDMDHENMFWYRQDPGLGLRLIYFSYDVKMKEKGDIPEGYSVSREKKERFSLILESASTNQTSMYLCASSGHNIYNEQFFGPGTRLTVL.

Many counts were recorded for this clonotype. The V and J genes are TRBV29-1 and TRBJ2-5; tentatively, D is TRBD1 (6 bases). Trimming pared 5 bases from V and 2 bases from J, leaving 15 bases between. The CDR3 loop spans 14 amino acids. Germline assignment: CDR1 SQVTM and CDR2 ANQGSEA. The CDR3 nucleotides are TGCAGCGTTAAGTCAGGGGCTAATCAAGAGACCCAGTACTTC. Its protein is CSVKSGANQETQYF.

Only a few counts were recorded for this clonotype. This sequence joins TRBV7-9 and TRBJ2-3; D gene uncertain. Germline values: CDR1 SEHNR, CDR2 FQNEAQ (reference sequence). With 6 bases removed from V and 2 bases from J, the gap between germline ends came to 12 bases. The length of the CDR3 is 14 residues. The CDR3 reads CASSAQVYTDTQYF. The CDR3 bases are TGTGCCAGCAGTGCCCAGGTATACACAGATACGCAGTATTTT.

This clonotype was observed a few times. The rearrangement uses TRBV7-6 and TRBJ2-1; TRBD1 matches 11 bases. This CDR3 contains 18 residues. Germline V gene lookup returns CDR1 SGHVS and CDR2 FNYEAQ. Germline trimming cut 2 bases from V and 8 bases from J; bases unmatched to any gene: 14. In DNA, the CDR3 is TGTGCCAGCAGCTTAAGGACGGGGACAGGGGGATCCGGCGATGAGCAGTTCTTC. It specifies CASSLRTGTGGSGDEQFF.

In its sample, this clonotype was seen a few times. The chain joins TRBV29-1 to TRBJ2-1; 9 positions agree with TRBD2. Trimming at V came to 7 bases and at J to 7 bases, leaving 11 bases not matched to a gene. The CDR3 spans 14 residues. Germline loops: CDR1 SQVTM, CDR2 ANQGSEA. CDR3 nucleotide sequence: TGCAGCGCTAAGGTCCTAGCGGGGTTGAATGAGCAGTTCTTC. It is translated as CSAKVLAGLNEQFF.

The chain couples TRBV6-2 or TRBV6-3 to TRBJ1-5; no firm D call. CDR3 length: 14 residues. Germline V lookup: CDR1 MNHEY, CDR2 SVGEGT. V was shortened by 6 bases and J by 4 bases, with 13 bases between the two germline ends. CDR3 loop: CASRPSQRNQPQHF. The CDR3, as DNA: TGTGCCAGCAGGCCGAGCCAGAGGAATCAGCCCCAGCATTTT.

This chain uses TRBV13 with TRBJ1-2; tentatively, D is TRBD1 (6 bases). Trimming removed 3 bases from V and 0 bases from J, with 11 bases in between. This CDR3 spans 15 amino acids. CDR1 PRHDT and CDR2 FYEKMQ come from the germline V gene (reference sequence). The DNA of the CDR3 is TGTGCCAGCAGCTTTACAGGGCCCACTAACTATGGCTACACCTTC. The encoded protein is CASSFTGPTNYGYTF.

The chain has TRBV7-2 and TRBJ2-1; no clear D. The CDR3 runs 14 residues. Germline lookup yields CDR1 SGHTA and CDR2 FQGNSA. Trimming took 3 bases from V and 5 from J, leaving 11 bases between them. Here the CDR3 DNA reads TGTGCCAGCAGCTTCCACCTACTGGACAATGAGCAGTTCTTC. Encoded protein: CASSFHLLDNEQFF.

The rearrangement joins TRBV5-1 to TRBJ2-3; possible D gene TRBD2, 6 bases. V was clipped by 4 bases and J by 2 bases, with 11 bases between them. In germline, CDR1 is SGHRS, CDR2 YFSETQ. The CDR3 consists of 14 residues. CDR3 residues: CASSAAGTTDTQYF. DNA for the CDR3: TGCGCCAGCAGCGCGGCGGGGACCACAGATACGCAGTATTTT. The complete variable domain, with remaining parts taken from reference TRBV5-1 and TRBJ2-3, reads KAGVTQTPRYLIKTRGQQVTLSCSPISGHRSVSWYQQTPGQGLQFLFEYFSETQRNKGNFPGRFSGRQFSNSRSEMNVSTLELGDSALYLCASSAAGTTDTQYFGPGTRLTVL.

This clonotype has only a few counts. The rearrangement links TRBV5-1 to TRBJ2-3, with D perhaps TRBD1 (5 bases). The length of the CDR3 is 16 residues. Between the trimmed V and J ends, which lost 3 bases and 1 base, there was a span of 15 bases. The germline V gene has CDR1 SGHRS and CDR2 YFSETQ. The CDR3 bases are TGCGCCAGCAGCTCGCTACAAGGGGCTGGCACAGATACGCAGTATTTT. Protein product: CASSSLQGAGTDTQYF.

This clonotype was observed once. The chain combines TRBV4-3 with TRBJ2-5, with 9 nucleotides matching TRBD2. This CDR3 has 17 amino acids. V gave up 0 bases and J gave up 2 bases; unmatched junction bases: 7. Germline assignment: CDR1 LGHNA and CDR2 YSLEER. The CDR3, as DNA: TGCGCCAGCAGCCAAGAGTTACCAGCGGGGGGACAAGAGACCCAGTACTTC. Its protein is CASSQELPAGGQETQYF.